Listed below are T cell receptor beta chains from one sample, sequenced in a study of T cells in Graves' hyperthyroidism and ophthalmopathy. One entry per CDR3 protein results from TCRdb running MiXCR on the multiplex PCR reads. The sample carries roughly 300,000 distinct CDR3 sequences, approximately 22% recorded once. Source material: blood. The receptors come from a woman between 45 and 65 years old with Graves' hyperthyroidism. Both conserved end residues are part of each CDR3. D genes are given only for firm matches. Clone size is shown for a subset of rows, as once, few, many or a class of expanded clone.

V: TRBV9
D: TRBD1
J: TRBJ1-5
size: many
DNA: TGTGCCAGCAGCGTTCCTAGGACAGGCCCAACGAGGAATCAGCCCCAGCATTTT
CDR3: CASSVPRTGPTRNQPQHF

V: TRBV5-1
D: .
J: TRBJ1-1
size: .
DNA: TGCGCCAGCAGCTTGGTCCGCCAGGCGAACACTGAAGCTTTCTTT
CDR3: CASSLVRQANTEAFF

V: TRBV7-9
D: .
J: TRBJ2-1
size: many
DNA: TGTGCCAGCAGCCCGGGATGGGGGGAAGGAGAGCAGTTCTTC
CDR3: CASSPGWGEGEQFF

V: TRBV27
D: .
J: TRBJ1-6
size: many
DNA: TGTGCCAGCAGACGACAGGCCTTTGCCTCCTATAATTCACCCCTCCACTTT
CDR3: CASRRQAFASYNSPLHF

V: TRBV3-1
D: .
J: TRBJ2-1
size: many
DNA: TGTGCCAGCAGCCAAGATTTGGTAGCTGCTCGTGAGCAGTTCTTC
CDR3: CASSQDLVAAREQFF

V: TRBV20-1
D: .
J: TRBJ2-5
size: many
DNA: TGCAGTGCTAGAGACTCGGACCGTTACAGATCCCAGTACTTC
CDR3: CSARDSDRYRSQYF

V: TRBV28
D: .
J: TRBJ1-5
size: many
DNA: TGTGCCAGCAGAGAAGTCTTAGGGGGTATTAGCAATCAGCCCCAGCATTTT
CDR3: CASREVLGGISNQPQHF

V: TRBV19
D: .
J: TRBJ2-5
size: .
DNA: TGTGCCAGTAGTATTAGGGAGCGCCCCAAGACCCAGTACTTC
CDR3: CASSIRERPKTQYF

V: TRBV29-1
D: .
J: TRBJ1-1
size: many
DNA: TGCAGCGTGGCGCCCCCCGGGACAATGAACACTGAAGCTTTCTTT
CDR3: CSVAPPGTMNTEAFF

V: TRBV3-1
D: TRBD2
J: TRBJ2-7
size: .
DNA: TGTGCCAGCAGCTTGGAGAGGCTAGCGGGAGTGGGCGAGCAGTACTTC
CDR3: CASSLERLAGVGEQYF

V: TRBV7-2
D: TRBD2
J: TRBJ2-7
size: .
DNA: TGTGCCAGCAGCCAGCGACTAGCGGGGGTAAACGAGCAGTACTTC
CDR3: CASSQRLAGVNEQYF

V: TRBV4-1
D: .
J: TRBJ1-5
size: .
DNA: TGCGCCAGCAGCCAGGGTGACACCCGTGGAAATCAGCCCCAGCATTTT
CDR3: CASSQGDTRGNQPQHF

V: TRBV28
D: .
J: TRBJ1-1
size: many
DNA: TGTGCCAGCAGTTTAGGTGACATGAACACTGAAGCTTTCTTT
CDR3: CASSLGDMNTEAFF

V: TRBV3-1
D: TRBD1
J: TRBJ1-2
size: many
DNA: TGTGCCAGCAGCCCCGAGGGGGCAGGGCAAGGCTACACCTTC
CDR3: CASSPEGAGQGYTF

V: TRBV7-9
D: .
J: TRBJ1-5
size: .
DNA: TGTGCCAGCAGCTTAGGGACCGGACAAAATCAGCCCCAGCATTTT
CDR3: CASSLGTGQNQPQHF

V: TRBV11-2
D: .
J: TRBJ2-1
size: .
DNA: TGTGCCAGCAGCCTCCGACCCGCCCAAAACAATGAGCAGTTCTTC
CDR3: CASSLRPAQNNEQFF

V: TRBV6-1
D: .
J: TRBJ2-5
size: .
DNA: TGTGCCAGCAAGAAGGGGGTTGAGACCCAGTACTTC
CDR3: CASKKGVETQYF

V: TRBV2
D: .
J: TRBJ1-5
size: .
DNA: TGTGCCAGCAGTGAGGCCCGGGGGCATGGTGTAAATCAGCCCCAGCATTTT
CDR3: CASSEARGHGVNQPQHF

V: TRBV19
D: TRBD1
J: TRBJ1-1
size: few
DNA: TGTGCCAGTAGTAGCAGTAGGGACAGGGTTTTGAACACTGAAGCTTTCTTT
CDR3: CASSSSRDRVLNTEAFF

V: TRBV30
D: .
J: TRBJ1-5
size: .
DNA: TGTGCCTGGAGTAGAACGGACAGAAACAATCAGCCCCAGCATTTT
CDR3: CAWSRTDRNNQPQHF

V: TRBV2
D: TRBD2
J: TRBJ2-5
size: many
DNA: TGTGCCAGCAGGCCCGGACTAGCGGGAGTTCGTGAGACCCAGTACTTC
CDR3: CASRPGLAGVRETQYF

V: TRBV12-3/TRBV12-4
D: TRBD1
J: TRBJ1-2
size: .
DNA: TGTGCCAGCAGAACGACAGGGGATTTTTATGGCTACACCTTC
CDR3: CASRTTGDFYGYTF

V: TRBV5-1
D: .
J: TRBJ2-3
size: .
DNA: TGCGCCAGCAGCCGGCCCCAGCTAGGCACAGATACGCAGTATTTT
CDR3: CASSRPQLGTDTQYF

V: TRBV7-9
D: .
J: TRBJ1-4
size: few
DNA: TGTGCCAGCAGCTTACATACGGGTAATGAAAAACTGTTTTTT
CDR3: CASSLHTGNEKLFF

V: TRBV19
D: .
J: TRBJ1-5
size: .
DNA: TGTGCCAGTAGTATATCCCGGGCAGGGGAGTATCAGCCCCAGCATTTT
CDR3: CASSISRAGEYQPQHF

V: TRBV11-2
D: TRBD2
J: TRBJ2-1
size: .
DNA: TGTGCCAGCAGGAGCGCGGGGGGAGTCAATGAGCAGTTCTTC
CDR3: CASRSAGGVNEQFF

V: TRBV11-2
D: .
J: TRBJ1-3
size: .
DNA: TGTGCCAGCAGCTTCAGTTCCTCTGGAAACACCATATATTTT
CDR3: CASSFSSSGNTIYF

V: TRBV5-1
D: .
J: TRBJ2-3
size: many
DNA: TGCGCCAGCAGCTTGGGATCGGGAGATGGGGATACGCAGTATTTT
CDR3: CASSLGSGDGDTQYF

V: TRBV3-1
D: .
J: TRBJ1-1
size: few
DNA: TGTGCCAGCAGCCAAGATCGGGGGGGCGAAGCTTTCTTT
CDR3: CASSQDRGGEAFF

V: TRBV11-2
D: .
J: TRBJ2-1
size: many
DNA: TGTGCCACCTCCTGGGGGGACAGACACAATGAGCAGTTCTTC
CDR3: CATSWGDRHNEQFF

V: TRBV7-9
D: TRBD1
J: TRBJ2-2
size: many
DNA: TGTGCCAGCAGCCCAAGGGACAGCGGAACCGGGGAGCTGTTTTTT
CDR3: CASSPRDSGTGELFF

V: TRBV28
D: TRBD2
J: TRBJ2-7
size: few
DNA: TGTGCCAGCAGTTTACTAGCGGGGACCTACGAGCAGTACTTC
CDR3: CASSLLAGTYEQYF

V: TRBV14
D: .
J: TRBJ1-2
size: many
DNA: TGTGCCAGCAGCCCTAAGGGACATGGCTACACCTTC
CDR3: CASSPKGHGYTF

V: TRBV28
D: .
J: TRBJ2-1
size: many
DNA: TGTGCCAGCAACCCTACGGCCTCCTACAATGAGCAGTTCTTC
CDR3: CASNPTASYNEQFF

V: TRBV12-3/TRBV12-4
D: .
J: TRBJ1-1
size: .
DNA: TGTGCCAGCTGGGGGAGGGGAGCTTTCTTT
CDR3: CASWGRGAFF

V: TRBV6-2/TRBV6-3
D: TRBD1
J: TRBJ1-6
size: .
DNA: TGTGCCAGTTGGGGGACAGTGAATACCCTCCACTTT
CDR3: CASWGTVNTLHF

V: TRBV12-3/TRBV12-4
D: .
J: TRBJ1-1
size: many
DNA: TGTGCCAGCAGAAGAACGTTAGGTGAAGCTTTCTTT
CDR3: CASRRTLGEAFF

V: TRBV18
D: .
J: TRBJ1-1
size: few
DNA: TGTGCCAGCTCACCGGCGGGGAGGAACACTGAAGCTTTCTTT
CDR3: CASSPAGRNTEAFF

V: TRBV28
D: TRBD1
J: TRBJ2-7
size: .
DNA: TGTGCCAGCACCCGTCCAGGGGGCTACGAGCAGTACTTC
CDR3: CASTRPGGYEQYF

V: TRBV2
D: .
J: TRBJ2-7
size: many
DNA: TGTGCCAGCACGGCACGGCGCACCTACGAGCAGTACTTC
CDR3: CASTARRTYEQYF

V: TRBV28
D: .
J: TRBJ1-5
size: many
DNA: TGTGCCAGCAGGGTAGATCCTCAGCCCCAGCATTTT
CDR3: CASRVDPQPQHF

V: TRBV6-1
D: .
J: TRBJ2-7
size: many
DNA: TGTGCCAGCAGTTGGCGGGAGCAGTACTTC
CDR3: CASSWREQYF

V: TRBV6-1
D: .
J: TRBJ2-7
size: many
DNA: TGTGCCAGCAGTGGGTTGACAGTGTCCGTCTACGAGCAGTACTTC
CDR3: CASSGLTVSVYEQYF

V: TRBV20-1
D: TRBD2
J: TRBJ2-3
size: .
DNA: TGCAGTGCTAAGGGACTAGCGGGGGGGCAAGTTGATACGCAGTATTTT
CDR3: CSAKGLAGGQVDTQYF

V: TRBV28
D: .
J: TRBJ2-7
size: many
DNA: TGTGCCAGCAGCCAGGGGGGGGCTCAAGAGCAGTACTTC
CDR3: CASSQGGAQEQYF

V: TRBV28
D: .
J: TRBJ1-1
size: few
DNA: TGTGCCAGCAGTCCACTACAGGGTTGGGGAATGAACACTGAAGCTTTCTTT
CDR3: CASSPLQGWGMNTEAFF